This note documents a single TCR beta chain sequence. This entry comes from a study of T-cell reconstitution after alpha-beta-depleted transplantation in children. CDR1 and CDR2 (germline): KGHSH, LQKENI. Unmatched junction bases numbered 5, after V lost 3 bases and J lost 8 bases. The CDR3 has 13 amino acids. For TCRbeta, the library was prepared with unique molecular identifiers. TCRdb recomputed calls from the PCR reads with MiXCR, one row per CDR3 protein. This table holds roughly 500,000 distinct CDR3 sequences, roughly 33% found once. The chain couples TRBV18 to TRBJ2-3; TRBD1 matches at 7 bases. This receptor was taken from a human donor who donated a stem cell graft to a child with aplastic anemia. The input for sequencing was PBMCs from the stem cell graft donor, taken from the stem cell graft. The CDR3 loop reads CASSPQGDATQYF. In nucleotides, the CDR3 is TGTGCCAGCTCACCCCAGGGGGATGCTACGCAGTATTTT.